A selection of T cell receptor beta chains follows, all from one sample in a study of CXCR3-negative and CXCR3-positive naive CD8 T cells. TCRdb reprocessed the 5' RACE reads and reports one entry per CDR3 protein, with no DNA. The sample features about 41,000 distinct CDR3 sequences, with 1.5% to 2% in its top ten. Sequencing was carried out using naive CXCR3- CD8+ T cells from blood. Receptors were obtained from a human donor in good health. Some clones in this sample may be carry-over from other donors' samples. Each CDR3 is given with its conserved first and last residue. Each record gives: V gene, J gene, CDR3 protein.

V: TRBV5-5
J: TRBJ1-3
CDR3: CASRPDRSSGNTIYF

V: TRBV7-9
J: TRBJ2-3
CDR3: CASSLVAGVTDTQYF

V: TRBV13
J: TRBJ2-1
CDR3: CASSLGGRSSYNEQFF

V: TRBV7-9
J: TRBJ1-1
CDR3: CASSFTLDTEAFF

V: TRBV28
J: TRBJ2-7
CDR3: CASSLTDTTTYEQYF

V: TRBV7-8
J: TRBJ2-1
CDR3: CASMSWASGEFYNEQFF

V: TRBV20-1
J: TRBJ2-3
CDR3: CSARDPLNTDTQYF

V: TRBV7-9
J: TRBJ2-7
CDR3: CASSLDWFEESRLLEQYF

V: TRBV29-1
J: TRBJ2-1
CDR3: CSVTPGGSYNEQFF

V: TRBV2
J: TRBJ2-2
CDR3: CASSHTPDSTLGAGELFF

V: TRBV29-1
J: TRBJ1-4
CDR3: CSVFLRTDGRNEKLFF

V: TRBV4-1
J: TRBJ1-1
CDR3: CASSKDSTYTEAFF

V: TRBV5-5
J: TRBJ2-3
CDR3: CASSLRGSDTQYF

V: TRBV11-2
J: TRBJ2-1
CDR3: CASSQTSAGYNEQFF

V: TRBV4-1
J: TRBJ1-1
CDR3: CASSQETGVSTEAFF

V: TRBV28
J: TRBJ2-5
CDR3: CASQNNRVRETQYF

V: TRBV6-5
J: TRBJ1-1
CDR3: CASSQTGPNTEAFF

V: TRBV7-3
J: TRBJ1-2
CDR3: CASSPGPGGDGYTF

V: TRBV28
J: TRBJ2-7
CDR3: CASSPIGGGLSEQYF

V: TRBV6-2/TRBV6-3
J: TRBJ2-3
CDR3: CASSPTPGTGSDTQYF

V: TRBV5-1
J: TRBJ2-1
CDR3: CASRSIVRDEQFF

V: TRBV28
J: TRBJ2-5
CDR3: CASSLAGGLQETQYF